This record looks at one TCR beta chain sequence and its context. What it recognizes is unknown. The data were taken from a study of cytomegalovirus exposure and HLA in healthy donors. Findings and limits, study-wide: As immune exposure information, only CMV serostatus was available. Sequencing likely generated an artifact that appeared as a cluster of highly shared sequence variants. V- and J-gene trimming of TCR beta was linked (in a later analysis) to a missense DCLRE1C variant. Near-uniform donor sequencing depth was presumed by presence/absence analyses.

Germline CDR1 and CDR2: LNHNV and YYDKDF (reference sequence). The CDR3 is 14 residues long. V was pared by 5 bases and J by 9 bases, with 16 bases between. Primers: 60 Vbeta forward and 13 Jbeta reverse. Assay used: immunoSEQ multiplex PCR; TCRdb lists only in-frame clones, some missing. The repertoire holds roughly 180,000 clones, roughly 80% seen once, with about 0.25% in the top ten. This chain joins TRBV15 and TRBJ1-4, with D possibly TRBD1 on 5 matching bases. Specimen: PBMCs. The source of this sequence is a boy aged 5-17 years in good health and CMV-seronegative. The CDR3 spells CATSPPGGGKKLFF. The CDR3 DNA reads TGTGCCACCAGCCCCCCGGGGGGAGGGAAAAAACTGTTTTTT.